These 17 T cell receptor beta chains came from one sample sequenced in a study of immune characterization of retroperitoneal liposarcoma. Via MiXCR, TCRdb re-called the PCR reads, giving one row per CDR3 protein. The repertoire consists of some 1,500 distinct CDR3 sequences, with 40% to 50% occurring once and the leading ten covering roughly 21%. The specimen was tumor tissue. The receptors come from a female donor with retroperitoneal liposarcoma.

This chain connects TRBV7-2 to TRBJ2-4; a possible D gene is TRBD1 (5 bases). Judging by the DNA end, TRBJ2-5 fits better; the J call may be wrong. The CDR3 totals 13 residues. Germline CDR1 SGHTA, CDR2 FQGNSA. CDR3 DNA: TGTGCCAGCAGCGGACGGAAGGGGGAGACCCAGTACTTC. It specifies CASSGRKGETQYF.

This clonotype appeared a few times. This chain uses TRBV6-1 with TRBJ2-3; no reliable D call. The DNA end lines up better with TRBJ2-7; the J call may be wrong. This CDR3 has 13 amino acids. Germline assignment: CDR1 MNHNS and CDR2 SASEGT. In DNA form, the CDR3 reads TGTGCCAGCTTCGCACCCGCCGGCAGTGAGCAGTACTTC. Translation: CASFAPAGSEQYF.

V gene TRBV11-2 combines with J gene TRBJ2-1; D gene ambiguous. The J call is uncertain, as TRBJ2-7 better fits the DNA end. Looked up from germline, CDR1 is SGHAT and CDR2 is FQNNGV. The CDR3 runs to 14 residues. CDR3 nucleotide sequence: TGTGCCAGCAGCTTCTCCCCTAGGACCGATGAGCAGTACTTC. This codes for CASSFSPRTDEQYF.

V is TRBV7-8 and J is TRBJ2-1; weak D call: TRBD2 (5 bases). In germline, CDR1 is SGHVS, CDR2 FQNEAQ. Trimming pared 0 bases from V and 0 bases from J, leaving 21 bases between. This CDR3 has 20 amino acids. This CDR3 is CASSLARPSPHLTSYNEQFF. The DNA of the CDR3 is TGTGCCAGCAGCTTAGCGCGGCCTAGCCCGCACTTGACCTCCTACAATGAGCAGTTCTTC.

The chain recombines TRBV6-1 with TRBJ2-3, with a possible D match to TRBD2 (6 bases). V was pared by 2 bases and J by 4 bases, with 10 bases between. CDR3 length equals 14 residues. Germline CDR1 and CDR2: MNHNS and SASEGT. This chain's CDR3 is CASSEWRLADTQYF. In nucleotides, the CDR3 is TGTGCCAGCAGTGAATGGAGACTAGCAGATACGCAGTATTTT.

The chain has TRBV6-1 and TRBJ2-1, with D possibly matching TRBD2 (6 bases). V was trimmed by 8 bases and J by 5 bases, leaving 10 bases between them. Per germline, CDR1 MNHNS and CDR2 SASEGT. The CDR3 consists of 12 residues. As DNA, the CDR3 is TGTGCCAGCCGGACTACCGACAATGAGCAGTTCTTC. It codes for CASRTTDNEQFF.

The chain uses TRBV27 and TRBJ2-3; 11 bases are shared with TRBD1. Near its end, the DNA agrees better with TRBJ2-7, so the J call may be wrong. The germline CDR1 and CDR2 sequences are MNHEY and SMNVEV (reference sequence). The CDR3 totals 16 residues. The CDR3 reads CASSLGTGGGGYEQYF. The CDR3 coding sequence is TGTGCCAGCAGTTTAGGGACAGGGGGAGGGGGCTACGAGCAGTACTTC.

The rearrangement links TRBV6-1 to TRBJ2-4, with 7 bases identical to TRBD1. The closer fit of TRBJ2-7 to the DNA end suggests the J call may be wrong. The CDR3 has 15 residues. The germline V gene has CDR1 MNHNS and CDR2 SASEGT. The CDR3 nucleotides are TGTGCCAGCAGTGAAAGAGTAGGGGGCCTCTACGAGCAGTACTTC. It is translated as CASSERVGGLYEQYF.

The V and J genes are TRBV6-6 and TRBJ2-5; D not certain. The J call could be wrong; TRBJ2-1 is a better fit for the DNA end. CDR1 and CDR2 from the germline V gene are MNHNY and SVGAGI (reference sequence). The CDR3 has 11 amino acids. The CDR3 is CASSSPETQFF. The CDR3 nucleotides read TGTGCCAGCAGTTCCCCAGAGACCCAGTTCTTC.

Within the sample, this clonotype is medium-sized. The rearrangement joins TRBV6-6 to TRBJ2-5; no clear D. CDR1 and CDR2 (germline): MNHNY, SVGAGI (reference sequence). This CDR3 has 14 residues. V was pared by 2 bases and J by 2 bases, with 9 bases between. CDR3 bases: TGTGCCAGCAGTTACGGCCTAGGACAAGAGACCCAGTACTTC. It is translated as CASSYGLGQETQYF.

This clonotype was seen only a few times. The V call is TRBV7-2, the J call TRBJ2-1; TRBD2 matches 8 bases. Trimming took 1 base from V and 2 from J; bases not matched to a gene: 1. Germline-derived CDR1 and CDR2 are SGHTA and FQGNSA. This CDR3 comprises 15 residues. CDR3 sequence (DNA): TGTGCCAGCAGCTTAGGGACTAGCACCTACAATGAGCAGTTCTTC. It yields the protein CASSLGTSTYNEQFF.

This clonotype was observed a handful of times. V is TRBV6-1 and J is TRBJ1-6; 7 nucleotides match TRBD1. The germline gives CDR1 MNHNS, CDR2 SASEGT. The CDR3 loop spans 14 amino acids. The trim removed 7 bases at V and 10 bases at J, leaving 10 bases unmatched. The CDR3 sequence: CASTPRGGSSPLHF. CDR3 nucleotides: TGTGCCAGCACCCCCAGGGGGGGATCCTCACCCCTCCACTTT.

The CDR3 DNA reads as TGTGCCAGCAGTTCCCGGACAGGGGGCAATGAGCAGTTCTTC. Protein sequence: CASSSRTGGNEQFF. This chain connects TRBV12-3 or TRBV12-4 to TRBJ2-1; 10 bases are a match to TRBD1. CDR3 length equals 14 residues. Trimming cost V 4 bases and J 6 bases; bases outside gene matches: 3.

V usage is TRBV7-6 and J usage is TRBJ2-1; no firm D call. Germline V lookup: CDR1 SGHVS, CDR2 FNYEAQ. The germline V and J ends were trimmed by 4 bases and 10 bases, with 11 bases remaining between them. CDR3 size: 12 residues. The CDR3 region has the DNA TGTGCCAGCAGCTCCATGGGTCGGGAGCAGTTCTTC. Translated, it gives CASSSMGREQFF.

V is TRBV6-1 and J is TRBJ2-5; TRBD2 might be the D (5 bases). The better agreement between TRBJ2-7 and the DNA end casts doubt on the J call. Germline V gene data show CDR1 as MNHNS and CDR2 as SASEGT. CDR3 size: 16 residues. The CDR3 sequence is CASKTLTYSGEYEQYF. CDR3 sequence (DNA): TGTGCCAGCAAGACCTTGACCTACAGCGGCGAATACGAGCAGTACTTC.

The chain carries TRBV6-1 and TRBJ2-1; D unclear. Trimming left V 7 bases short and J 5 bases short, with 6 bases between. This CDR3 contains 11 residues. Germline values: CDR1 MNHNS, CDR2 SASEGT. The CDR3 here is CASTRDNEQFF. CDR3 DNA: TGTGCCAGCACGCGTGACAATGAGCAGTTCTTC.

The CDR3 here is CASSLGLAGIEQFF. DNA for the CDR3: TGTGCCAGCAGCCTGGGACTAGCGGGGATCGAGCAGTTCTTC. This chain links TRBV7-2 with TRBJ2-1, with 13 bases matching TRBD2. Per the germline V gene, CDR1 is SGHTA and CDR2 is FQGNSA. CDR3 length equals 14 residues. V was clipped by 5 bases and J by 10 bases; unmatched bases: 5.